This TCR beta chain was found in a study of blood T cell repertoires in COVID-19. Germline CDR1 is SEHNR and CDR2 is FQNEAQ (reference sequence). Trimming left V 0 bases short and J 9 bases short, with 12 bases between. The CDR3 is made up of 14 amino acids. Generated by immunoSEQ multiplex PCR, the TCRdb table keeps only in-frame clones and is missing some. The table has more than 150,000 clones, 75% to 80% seen once. This TCR derives from a woman in her 70s with acute or convalescent COVID-19. Sequencing was performed on peripheral blood. The genes are TRBV7-9 and TRBJ2-1, with D possibly TRBD2 on 6 matching bases. CDR3 DNA: TGTGCCAGCAGCTTAGCGGGGGGAATCTCTGAGCAGTTCTTC. Translated: CASSLAGGISEQFF.